These 25 T cell receptor beta chains were all obtained from the same sample, sequenced in a study of T cells after yellow fever vaccination. TCRdb reanalysed the 5' RACE reads using MiXCR and keeps one entry per CDR3 protein. Found here are 620,000 or so distinct CDR3 sequences, 9% to 15% of them singletons; the top ten hold 14% to 15%. The material sequenced was PBMCs, taken on the day of the yellow fever booster vaccination. These receptors came from a man younger than 40 who received the YFV17D yellow fever vaccine.

V gene TRBV5-1 combines with J gene TRBJ2-4; 8 bases match TRBD2. CDR1 is SGHRS and CDR2 is YFSETQ in the germline V gene. V lost 1 base, J lost 1 base, and 4 bases stayed unmatched. CDR3 size: 16 residues. The CDR3 spells CASSLSGGAAKNIQYF. CDR3 DNA: TGCGCCAGCAGCTTGAGCGGGGGCGCGGCCAAAAACATTCAGTACTTC.

The rearrangement links TRBV15 to TRBJ2-5, with D uncertain. V lost 6 bases and J 2 bases, leaving 7 bases between the germline ends. The CDR3 has 12 residues. Germline V CDR1 and CDR2: LNHNV, YYDKDF (reference sequence). This chain's CDR3 is CATRAGQETQYF. The CDR3 coding sequence is TGTGCCACCAGGGCCGGACAAGAGACCCAGTACTTC.

This clonotype occurred a few times. This chain uses TRBV12-3 or TRBV12-4 with TRBJ2-3, with TRBD1 matching 7 bases. J lost 1 base, V lost 10 bases, and 8 bases had no gene match. CDR3 size: 14 residues. CDR3 DNA: TGTGCCACCAACGACAGGGTGGGCACAGATACGCAGTATTTT. This encodes CATNDRVGTDTQYF.

This clonotype was seen a few times. The CDR3, as DNA: TGTGCCAGCACCTTACGCGGGACAGGGGGCCATGGCTACACCTTC. It specifies CASTLRGTGGHGYTF. The chain uses TRBV6-2 or TRBV6-3 and TRBJ1-2, with 12 bases fitting TRBD1. Trimming removed 7 bases from V and 6 bases from J; junction bases left unmatched: 9. Germline CDR1 is MNHEY and CDR2 is SVGEGT. This CDR3 is built from 15 residues.

This clonotype was seen only a few times. The chain couples TRBV7-8 to TRBJ2-7; maybe TRBD2 (6 bases). The V and J ends lost 4 bases and 4 bases respectively, with 20 bases between them. The CDR3 consists of 16 residues. Germline values: CDR1 SGHVS, CDR2 FQNEAQ. The CDR3, as DNA: TGTGCCAGCAGCTCTCCATTTCGGGGACTGATTTACGAGCAGTACTTC. Amino acid sequence: CASSSPFRGLIYEQYF.

The chain combines TRBV10-3 with TRBJ2-5, with 10 bases lining up with TRBD2. Germline V gene data show CDR1 as ENHRY and CDR2 as SYGVKD. The CDR3 has 14 residues. V lost 4 bases, J lost 2 bases, and 1 base stayed unmatched. CDR3 in amino acids: CAISGTSGQETQYF. The CDR3 coding sequence is TGTGCCATCAGTGGGACTAGCGGACAAGAGACCCAGTACTTC.

This chain connects TRBV5-6 to TRBJ2-1; D uncertain. This CDR3 spans 12 amino acids. Looked up from germline, CDR1 is SGHDT and CDR2 is YYEEEE. V shed 3 bases and J shed 12 bases, with 13 bases lying between them. CDR3 in amino acids: CASSSMTRWQFF. The DNA of the CDR3 is TGTGCCAGCAGCTCGATGACCAGGTGGCAGTTCTTC.

This clonotype showed up just a few times. The chain combines TRBV15 with TRBJ2-7; no reliable D call. Between the trimmed V and J ends, which lost 0 bases and 6 bases, there was a span of 6 bases. The CDR3 runs to 12 residues. Germline CDR1 LNHNV, CDR2 YYDKDF (reference sequence). The chain's CDR3 is CATSRDSGEQYF. The CDR3 DNA follows: TGTGCCACCAGCAGAGATTCGGGCGAGCAGTACTTC.

This clonotype has a count of ten or more. The rearrangement joins TRBV6-2 or TRBV6-3 to TRBJ2-7, with no clear D. The CDR3 has 12 residues. Germline CDR1 MNHEY, CDR2 SVGEGT. V lost 2 bases and J lost 4, with 6 bases in between. CDR3 sequence: CASSYPHYEQYF. CDR3 coding DNA: TGTGCCAGCAGTTACCCCCATTACGAGCAGTACTTC.

The chain uses TRBV5-1 and TRBJ2-7; 9 bases are a match to TRBD1. Trimming took 5 bases from V and 1 from J; bases not matched to a gene: 7. Germline CDR1 SGHRS, CDR2 YFSETQ. The CDR3 sequence is 15 residues long. CDR3 DNA: TGCGCCAGCAGTCCACAGGGGGCACGTTCCTACGAGCAGTACTTC. As protein: CASSPQGARSYEQYF.

The chain couples TRBV5-1 to TRBJ2-7; the D gene is possibly TRBD2 (5 bases). The V gene's germline CDR1 is SGHRS and CDR2 YFSETQ. V lost 4 bases to trimming and J lost 3 bases, with 11 bases between them. The CDR3 loop spans 13 amino acids. The CDR3 loop reads CASSGSGHYEQYF. CDR3 DNA sequence: TGCGCCAGCAGCGGGAGCGGCCACTACGAGCAGTACTTC.

The gene calls are TRBV10-2 and TRBJ2-3, with D possibly TRBD2 on 6 matching bases. Germline V lookup: CDR1 WSHSY, CDR2 SAAADI. This CDR3 region has 14 residues. V was cut by 4 bases and J by 1 base, with 9 bases left in between. CDR3 sequence reads: CASSASGGTDTQYF. CDR3 in DNA: TGCGCCAGCAGTGCTTCGGGGGGCACAGATACGCAGTATTTT.

This rearrangement joins TRBV5-1 to TRBJ2-5; 7 bases are a match to TRBD2. The V segment lost 2 bases and the J segment 2 bases; nucleotides outside the gene matches: 12. Germline V CDR1 and CDR2: SGHRS, YFSETQ. This CDR3 has 17 amino acids. CDR3 residues: CASSLPAGRARQETQYF. CDR3 coding DNA: TGCGCCAGCAGCTTACCAGCGGGAAGAGCCCGACAAGAGACCCAGTACTTC.

This sequence joins TRBV20-1 and TRBJ2-1; D uncertain. This CDR3 comprises 13 residues. The germline V gene encodes CDR1 DFQATT and CDR2 SNEGSKA (reference sequence). With 4 bases removed from V and 1 base from J, the gap between germline ends came to 8 bases. CDR3 amino acids: CSATDGSYNEQFF. The CDR3 bases are TGCAGTGCTACGGACGGGTCCTACAATGAGCAGTTCTTC.

The chain couples TRBV19 to TRBJ2-7; a weak D match, TRBD2 (6 bases). With 3 bases removed from V and 2 bases from J, the gap between germline ends came to 14 bases. There are 15 residues in the CDR3. Germline V gene lookup returns CDR1 LNHDA and CDR2 SQIVND (reference sequence). This chain's CDR3 is CASSMGLDATYEQYF. CDR3 DNA sequence: TGTGCCAGTAGTATGGGACTCGACGCCACCTACGAGCAGTACTTC.

The chain couples TRBV7-3 to TRBJ2-5, with 11 nucleotides matching TRBD2. Trimming removed 3 bases from V and 4 bases from J; junction bases left unmatched: 4. CDR1 is SGHTA, CDR2 FQGTGA, per germline. This CDR3 region has 15 residues. The CDR3 sequence is CASSFTSGSVETQYF. The CDR3 DNA reads as TGTGCCAGCAGCTTCACTAGCGGGAGTGTAGAGACCCAGTACTTC.

The gene calls are TRBV4-3 and TRBJ2-2; D possibly corresponds to TRBD1 (6 bases). The V and J ends lost 3 bases and 7 bases respectively, with 12 bases between them. Per the germline V gene, CDR1 is LGHNA and CDR2 is YSLEER. The CDR3 length is 14 residues. The CDR3 DNA reads TGCGCCAGCAGCCAGCAACAGGGCGGCGGGGAGCTGTTTTTT. Its protein product is CASSQQQGGGELFF.

This rearrangement joins TRBV6-2 or TRBV6-3 to TRBJ2-7; 8 bases agree with TRBD1. This CDR3 is 15 amino acids long. The V gene end was trimmed by 6 bases and the J gene end by 0 bases; junction bases not matched to a gene: 7. In germline, CDR1 is MNHEY, CDR2 SVGEGT. This CDR3 reads CASSPIDRGSYEQYF. The CDR3 nucleotides are TGTGCCAGCAGCCCAATCGACAGGGGCTCCTACGAGCAGTACTTC.

The rearrangement joins TRBV5-5 to TRBJ2-7, with D possibly matching TRBD2 (5 bases). CDR3 length equals 16 residues. V gave up 2 bases and J gave up 1 base, with 16 bases separating them. CDR1 and CDR2 from the germline V gene are SGHKS and YYEKEE (reference sequence). DNA of the CDR3: TGTGCCAGCAGCTTATTTGCGGTGAGGACTTCCTACGAGCAGTACTTC. Translating gives CASSLFAVRTSYEQYF.

In this sample, this clonotype turned up a few times. The chain links TRBV3-1 to TRBJ2-5, with D perhaps assigned TRBD1 or TRBD2 (6 bases each). V lost 1 base to trimming and J lost 7 bases, with 7 bases between them. Germline loops: CDR1 LGHDT, CDR2 YNNKEL (reference sequence). This CDR3 is built from 12 residues. The CDR3 DNA sequence: TGTGCCAGCAGCCAAGCGGGGGCGACCCAGTACTTC. Amino acid sequence: CASSQAGATQYF.

This clonotype was observed a few times. The chain couples TRBV12-3 or TRBV12-4 to TRBJ2-5; no clear D gene. V was cut by 6 bases and J by 4 bases, with 12 bases left in between. The CDR3 runs to 13 residues. CDR3 in DNA: TGTGCCAGCAGCTCAGCTCAGAGAGAGACCCAGTACTTC. This gives the protein CASSSAQRETQYF.

The chain is built from TRBV20-1 and TRBJ2-3, with D perhaps matching TRBD2 (6 bases). This CDR3 comprises 14 residues. CDR1 and CDR2 from the germline V gene are DFQATT and SNEGSKA (reference sequence). Trimming removed 3 bases from V and 5 bases from J, with 15 bases in between. The CDR3 loop is CSASPDYALDTQYF. DNA of the CDR3: TGCAGTGCTAGCCCGGACTACGCTTTAGATACGCAGTATTTT.

The chain is built from TRBV6-5 and TRBJ1-1; no reliable D call. Between the trimmed V and J ends, which lost 3 bases and 0 bases, there was a span of 11 bases. CDR1 is MNHEY and CDR2 is SVGAGI in the germline V gene. CDR3 length equals 15 residues. The CDR3 region is CASSYIGGLNTEAFF. The CDR3 DNA is TGTGCCAGCAGTTATATCGGCGGGTTGAACACTGAAGCTTTCTTT.

J is TRBJ2-7 and V is TRBV4-3; 8 bases fit TRBD2. Germline values: CDR1 LGHNA, CDR2 YSLEER. J gave up 3 bases and V 0 bases, and 4 bases lay outside the gene matches. There are 15 residues in the CDR3. CDR3 protein: CASSQDWAGGYEQYF. In DNA form, the CDR3 reads TGCGCCAGCAGCCAAGATTGGGCGGGGGGCTACGAGCAGTACTTC.

V usage is TRBV10-1 and J usage is TRBJ2-2; D uncertain. Germline V gene sequence: CDR1 WNHNN, CDR2 SYGVQD (reference sequence). The CDR3 length is 13 residues. V shed 2 bases and J shed 7 bases, with 8 bases lying between them. The CDR3 protein is CASSEGPGGELFF. The CDR3 DNA is TGCGCCAGCAGTGAGGGACCGGGCGGGGAGCTGTTTTTT.